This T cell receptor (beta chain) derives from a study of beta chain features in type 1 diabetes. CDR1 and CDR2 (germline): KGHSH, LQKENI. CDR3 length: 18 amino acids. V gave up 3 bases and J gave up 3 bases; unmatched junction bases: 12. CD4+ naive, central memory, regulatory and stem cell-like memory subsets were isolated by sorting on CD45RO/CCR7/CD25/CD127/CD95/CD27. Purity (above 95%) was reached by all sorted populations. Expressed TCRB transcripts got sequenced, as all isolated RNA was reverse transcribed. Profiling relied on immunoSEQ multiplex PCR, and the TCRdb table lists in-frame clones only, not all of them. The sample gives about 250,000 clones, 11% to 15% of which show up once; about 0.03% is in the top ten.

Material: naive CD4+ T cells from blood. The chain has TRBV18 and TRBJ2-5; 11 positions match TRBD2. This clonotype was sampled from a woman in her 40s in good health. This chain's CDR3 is CASSPLPGTSGKKETQYF. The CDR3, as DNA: TGTGCCAGCTCACCCCTGCCGGGGACTAGCGGCAAGAAAGAGACCCAGTACTTC.